Listed below are T cell receptor beta chains from one sample, sequenced in a study of T cell repertoires in cytomegalovirus infection. No antigen is known for these receptors. Using its own MiXCR run on the reads, TCRdb lists one record per CDR3 protein. The data show approximately 300,000 distinct CDR3 sequences, with 20% to 30% seen just once and less than 15% held by the top ten. Material: cultured PBMCs, obtained from culture after CMV antigen stimulation. The origin of the receptors is a human donor in good health (CMV status not recorded). Some clones in this sample may be carry-over from other donors' samples. Each CDR3 is given with its conserved first and last residue. A D gene is named only where the DNA matches it firmly. Some rows mark clone size as missing; the rest say once, few, many or name a class of expanded clone.

j_call: TRBJ2-5; clone_size: many; d_call: -; v_call: TRBV5-6; cdr3_aa: CASSLEVEMGETQYF; cdr3_nt: TGTGCCAGCAGCCTGGAAGTGGAAATGGGAGAGACCCAGTACTTC
j_call: TRBJ2-5; clone_size: -; d_call: -; v_call: TRBV20-1; cdr3_aa: CSARKETQYF; cdr3_nt: TGCAGTGCCCGGAAAGAGACCCAGTACTTC
j_call: TRBJ2-3; clone_size: -; d_call: -; v_call: TRBV7-9; cdr3_aa: CASRWGDTQYF; cdr3_nt: TGTGCCAGCAGGTGGGGGGATACGCAGTATTTT
j_call: TRBJ1-2; clone_size: many; d_call: -; v_call: TRBV4-1; cdr3_aa: CASSQTGRNYGYTF; cdr3_nt: TGCGCCAGCAGCCAGACCGGGAGGAACTATGGCTACACCTTC
j_call: TRBJ2-1; clone_size: many; d_call: TRBD2; v_call: TRBV7-2; cdr3_aa: CASSPSGSIYNEQFF; cdr3_nt: TGTGCCAGCAGCCCAAGCGGGAGCATCTACAATGAGCAGTTCTTC
j_call: TRBJ2-3; clone_size: -; d_call: TRBD1; v_call: TRBV7-4; cdr3_aa: CASSLSLTGGQTDTQYF; cdr3_nt: TGTGCCAGCAGCTTATCTTTGACAGGGGGCCAGACAGATACGCAGTATTTT
j_call: TRBJ2-3; clone_size: few; d_call: -; v_call: TRBV4-2; cdr3_aa: CASSQDLTGVGTDTQYF; cdr3_nt: TGTGCCAGCAGCCAAGATCTGACGGGAGTGGGCACAGATACGCAGTATTTT
j_call: TRBJ2-7; clone_size: -; d_call: -; v_call: TRBV4-2; cdr3_aa: CASSQDLRSSTYEQYF; cdr3_nt: TGTGCCAGCAGCCAAGATCTCCGGTCCTCGACCTACGAGCAGTACTTC
j_call: TRBJ2-2; clone_size: many; d_call: -; v_call: TRBV7-6; cdr3_aa: CASSLTSGTVGELFF; cdr3_nt: TGTGCCAGCAGCTTAACCTCGGGGACGGTCGGGGAGCTGTTTTTT
j_call: TRBJ1-4; clone_size: few; d_call: -; v_call: TRBV3-1; cdr3_aa: CASRQGNSNEKLFF; cdr3_nt: TGTGCCAGCAGGCAGGGAAATTCTAATGAAAAACTGTTTTTT
j_call: TRBJ1-2; clone_size: -; d_call: -; v_call: TRBV6-6; cdr3_aa: CASSTAGADYGYTF; cdr3_nt: TGTGCCAGCAGTACCGCGGGGGCAGACTATGGCTACACCTTC
j_call: TRBJ2-1; clone_size: -; d_call: -; v_call: TRBV27; cdr3_aa: CASSLSRAWFEQFF; cdr3_nt: TGTGCCAGCAGTTTATCGCGGGCCTGGTTTGAGCAGTTCTTC
j_call: TRBJ2-7; clone_size: -; d_call: -; v_call: TRBV28; cdr3_aa: CASSDRSEQYF; cdr3_nt: TGTGCCAGCAGTGACAGATCCGAGCAGTACTTC
j_call: TRBJ2-1; clone_size: -; d_call: -; v_call: TRBV3-1; cdr3_aa: CASSLYVPGGTFPNEQFF; cdr3_nt: TGTGCCAGCAGCCTATACGTTCCCGGCGGGACCTTTCCCAATGAGCAGTTCTTC
j_call: TRBJ2-7; clone_size: -; d_call: -; v_call: TRBV20-1; cdr3_aa: CSARVVPASYEQYF; cdr3_nt: TGCAGTGCTAGAGTAGTACCAGCTTCCTACGAGCAGTACTTC
j_call: TRBJ2-1; clone_size: -; d_call: -; v_call: TRBV27; cdr3_aa: CASSLMADSYNEQFF; cdr3_nt: TGTGCCAGCAGTTTAATGGCGGACTCCTACAATGAGCAGTTCTTC
j_call: TRBJ1-6; clone_size: many; d_call: -; v_call: TRBV12-3/TRBV12-4; cdr3_aa: CASSAGSYNSPLHF; cdr3_nt: TGTGCCAGCAGTGCAGGCTCCTATAATTCACCCCTCCACTTT
j_call: TRBJ2-1; clone_size: -; d_call: TRBD2; v_call: TRBV20-1; cdr3_aa: CSAHLASGRNEQFF; cdr3_nt: TGCAGTGCCCACTTGGCTAGCGGGAGAAATGAGCAGTTCTTC
j_call: TRBJ1-5; clone_size: many; d_call: -; v_call: TRBV7-2; cdr3_aa: CASSTDSNQPQHF; cdr3_nt: TGTGCCAGTTCCACAGATAGCAATCAGCCCCAGCATTTT
j_call: TRBJ2-1; clone_size: few; d_call: TRBD1; v_call: TRBV7-2; cdr3_aa: CASSLPPTGQGPYNEQFF; cdr3_nt: TGTGCCAGCAGCTTACCCCCGACAGGGCAAGGTCCCTACAATGAGCAGTTCTTC
j_call: TRBJ2-1; clone_size: few; d_call: TRBD2; v_call: TRBV5-4; cdr3_aa: CASSGAGTSGGALGNEQFF; cdr3_nt: TGTGCCAGCAGCGGAGCCGGGACTAGCGGGGGGGCGTTAGGCAATGAGCAGTTCTTC
j_call: TRBJ2-7; clone_size: -; d_call: TRBD2; v_call: TRBV12-3/TRBV12-4; cdr3_aa: CASTSRRRGLAGGVGHEQYF; cdr3_nt: TGTGCCAGCACTTCCCGACGGCGGGGACTAGCGGGAGGAGTAGGGCACGAGCAGTACTTC
j_call: TRBJ2-7; clone_size: many; d_call: TRBD2; v_call: TRBV28; cdr3_aa: CASSLGTTYEQYF; cdr3_nt: TGTGCCAGCAGTTTGGGGACTACTTACGAGCAGTACTTC
j_call: TRBJ1-6; clone_size: -; d_call: TRBD1; v_call: TRBV10-3; cdr3_aa: CAISESGQGNSPLHF; cdr3_nt: TGTGCCATCAGTGAGTCGGGACAGGGTAATTCACCCCTCCACTTT
j_call: TRBJ2-5; clone_size: many; d_call: TRBD2; v_call: TRBV4-1; cdr3_aa: CASSQVAGVPETQYF; cdr3_nt: TGCGCCAGCAGCCAAGTAGCGGGAGTTCCGGAGACCCAGTACTTC
j_call: TRBJ1-5; clone_size: -; d_call: -; v_call: TRBV12-5; cdr3_aa: CASGFGYEGNQPQHF; cdr3_nt: TGTGCTAGTGGTTTCGGGTATGAGGGCAATCAGCCCCAGCATTTT
j_call: TRBJ2-7; clone_size: many; d_call: -; v_call: TRBV7-2; cdr3_aa: CASRYNSQGLLYEQYF; cdr3_nt: TGTGCCAGCAGGTATAACAGTCAGGGCCTGCTCTACGAGCAGTACTTC
j_call: TRBJ2-1; clone_size: -; d_call: TRBD2; v_call: TRBV10-3; cdr3_aa: CAIRGSIGLAGDTYPYNEQFF; cdr3_nt: TGTGCCATCAGGGGCTCCATTGGGCTAGCGGGAGACACTTACCCTTACAATGAGCAGTTCTTC
j_call: TRBJ1-2; clone_size: few; d_call: -; v_call: TRBV20-1; cdr3_aa: CSASLGQANYGYTF; cdr3_nt: TGCAGTGCTAGCTTGGGGCAGGCGAACTATGGCTACACCTTC
j_call: TRBJ1-1; clone_size: -; d_call: -; v_call: TRBV10-3; cdr3_aa: CAIRRDMNTEAFF; cdr3_nt: TGTGCCATCAGACGGGACATGAACACTGAAGCTTTCTTT
j_call: TRBJ2-1; clone_size: -; d_call: TRBD2; v_call: TRBV2; cdr3_aa: CARDGTSGSVVNEQFF; cdr3_nt: TGTGCCAGAGACGGGACTAGCGGGAGTGTAGTCAATGAGCAGTTCTTC
j_call: TRBJ2-1; clone_size: -; d_call: -; v_call: TRBV5-6; cdr3_aa: CASSSAPTSTQFF; cdr3_nt: TGTGCCAGCAGCTCAGCTCCGACTAGTACCCAGTTCTTC
j_call: TRBJ2-5; clone_size: few; d_call: TRBD2; v_call: TRBV5-1; cdr3_aa: CASSFRLAATQETQYF; cdr3_nt: TGCGCCAGCAGCTTCCGACTAGCGGCTACCCAAGAGACCCAGTACTTC
j_call: TRBJ1-6; clone_size: -; d_call: -; v_call: TRBV20-1; cdr3_aa: CSARDREAALYNSPLHF; cdr3_nt: TGCAGTGCTAGAGATCGCGAGGCAGCCCTCTATAATTCACCCCTCCACTTT
j_call: TRBJ2-6; clone_size: few; d_call: TRBD1; v_call: TRBV6-2/TRBV6-3; cdr3_aa: CASSSPPGGPGANVLTF; cdr3_nt: TGTGCCAGCAGTTCCCCGCCAGGGGGCCCTGGGGCCAACGTCCTGACTTTC